The 20 T cell receptor beta chains below all came from one sample that was sequenced in a study of T cells in localized non-small cell lung cancer. The repertoire was sequenced with immunoSEQ multiplex PCR; TCRdb's copy has only in-frame clones and lacks some. This sample has about 30,000 clones, with approximately 94% found just once. Sequencing was performed on peripheral blood, taken before any cancer treatment. Receptors originate from a woman aged 35-75 years with stage I lung adenocarcinoma.

CDR3 nucleotides: TGTGCCAGCAGCACGAGAGAGGGTCATAAGAGCTCTGGGGCCAACGTCCTGACTTTC. Residues: CASSTREGHKSSGANVLTF. V usage is TRBV7-9 and J usage is TRBJ2-6; D possibly corresponds to TRBD2 (5 bases). CDR3 length: 19 residues. Trimming shortened V by 5 bases and J by 0 bases, and 20 bases separated the two germline ends. Germline V CDR1 and CDR2: SEHNR, FQNEAQ (reference sequence).

This chain links TRBV2 with TRBJ1-1; D remains unclear. Per the germline V gene, CDR1 is SNHLY and CDR2 is FYNNEI. Trimming took off 5 bases at V and 1 base at J, with 14 bases between the two ends. The CDR3 totals 15 residues. CDR3 in amino acids: CASSFSTIGNTEAFF. CDR3 bases: TGTGCCAGCAGTTTTTCTACTATTGGGAACACTGAAGCTTTCTTT. The full variable domain, its missing parts supplied by reference TRBV2 and TRBJ1-1, is EPEVTQTPSHQVTQMGQEVILRCVPISNHLYFYWYRQILGQKVEFLVSFYNNEISEKSEIFDDQFSVERPDGSNFTLKIRSTKLEDSAMYFCASSFSTIGNTEAFFGQGTRLTVV.

V and J are TRBV13 and TRBJ1-2, with 7 positions matching TRBD1. Germline assignment: CDR1 PRHDT and CDR2 FYEKMQ (reference sequence). V lost 5 bases and J lost 0; bases outside the gene matches: 12. The CDR3 spans 17 residues. The CDR3 DNA follows: TGTGCCAGCAGCCTGCTACAGGGGTGGGGTTCTAACTATGGCTACACCTTC. Residues: CASSLLQGWGSNYGYTF.

The chain combines TRBV28 with TRBJ1-1, with 8 positions matching TRBD1. V shed 7 bases and J 2 bases; nucleotides not matched to a gene: 6. Germline V gives CDR1 MDHEN, CDR2 SYDVKM. This CDR3 region has 14 residues. CDR3 residues: CASTSGGHNTEAFF. CDR3 bases: TGTGCCAGCACTTCAGGGGGCCACAACACTGAAGCTTTCTTT.

This clone was observed once. The rearrangement uses TRBV9 and TRBJ2-7, with D hard to call. CDR1 and CDR2 (germline): SGDLS, YYNGEE. This CDR3 spans 15 amino acids. Trimming took off 2 bases at V and 0 bases at J, with 12 bases between the two ends. The CDR3 reads CASSVGPISSYEQYF. CDR3 coding DNA: TGTGCCAGCAGCGTCGGCCCCATTTCCTCCTACGAGCAGTACTTC.

This chain uses TRBV4-2 with TRBJ1-1; no definite D call. The V end was cut by 4 bases, the J end by 5 bases, with 20 bases between. Germline values: CDR1 LGHNA, CDR2 YNFKEQ. The CDR3 is 16 amino acids. The CDR3 sequence: CASSLQDPNLVTEAFF. As DNA, the CDR3 is TGTGCCAGCAGCCTACAAGACCCTAATCTTGTTACTGAAGCTTTCTTT.

J is TRBJ2-1 and V is TRBV18; 9 nucleotides agree with TRBD2. The CDR3 has 14 residues. The J segment lost 2 bases and the V segment lost 5 bases, leaving 1 base of the junction unmatched. The V gene's germline CDR1 is KGHSH and CDR2 LQKENI. The DNA for the CDR3 is TGTGCCAGCTCAGGCGGGAGGGCCTACAATGAGCAGTTCTTC. As protein: CASSGGRAYNEQFF.

This chain links TRBV19 with TRBJ2-1; D is perhaps TRBD2 (5 bases). Germline loops: CDR1 LNHDA, CDR2 SQIVND (reference sequence). There are 14 residues in the CDR3. V gave up 4 bases and J gave up 10 bases, with 17 bases separating them. Here the CDR3 reads CASSTPTRGAEQFF. The CDR3 DNA follows: TGTGCCAGTAGTACCCCGACCCGGGGAGCGGAGCAGTTCTTC.

The chain joins TRBV5-1 to TRBJ2-7; D call uncertain. V lost 1 base and J 6 bases, leaving 8 bases between the germline ends. CDR3 length equals 12 residues. Per germline, CDR1 SGHRS and CDR2 YFSETQ. In DNA, the CDR3 is TGCGCCAGCAGCTTGTTGGGGTTCGAGCAGTACTTC. Protein: CASSLLGFEQYF.

The V call is TRBV11-2, the J call TRBJ2-7, with TRBD1 matching over 7 bases. V shed 5 bases, J shed 5 bases, and the junction held 6 bases outside the gene matches. Germline V gene data show CDR1 as SGHAT and CDR2 as FQNNGV. The CDR3 contains 13 residues. The CDR3, as DNA: TGTGCCAGCAGCCCTATCGACAGGGACGAGCAGTACTTC. It specifies CASSPIDRDEQYF.

With regard to this clone: The junction and the germline gene differ at one end; a read error may be behind it. CDR3 coding DNA: TGTGCTAGCAGTCTAGCGGGAGGAGTTAACGAGCAGTACTTC. It yields the protein CASSLAGGVNEQYF. V gene TRBV7-7 combines with J gene TRBJ2-7; TRBD2 matches at 11 bases. This CDR3 spans 14 amino acids. CDR1 is SSHAT, CDR2 FNYEAQ, per germline (reference sequence).

This chain uses TRBV9 with TRBJ2-3; no definite D call. CDR1 and CDR2 from the germline V gene are SGDLS and YYNGEE. V lost 0 bases to trimming and J lost 6 bases, with 8 bases between them. The CDR3 length is 13 residues. The CDR3, as DNA: TGTGCCAGCAGCGTAGCCCCTGATGATACGCAGTATTTT. Translating gives CASSVAPDDTQYF.

The rearrangement uses TRBV9 and TRBJ2-2; 7 nucleotides match TRBD1. Germline CDR1 is SGDLS and CDR2 is YYNGEE. The CDR3 is 16 residues long. V shed 3 bases, J shed 6 bases, and the junction held 11 bases outside the gene matches. The DNA for the CDR3 is TGTGCCAGCAGCGCGACCCCGACAGGGCTGTCCGGGGAGCTGTTTTTT. Translated: CASSATPTGLSGELFF.

The chain joins TRBV6-5 to TRBJ2-5; no firm D call. CDR3 length: 14 residues. V was clipped by 8 bases and J by 4 bases, with 17 bases between them. Germline CDR1 is MNHEY and CDR2 is SVGAGI. CDR3 DNA sequence: TGTGCCAGCCGCAGACCAGGAAGGGCAGAGACCCAGTACTTC. It codes for CASRRPGRAETQYF.

This clone has only one observation. This chain uses TRBV19 with TRBJ2-7; D gene unclear. Germline V CDR1 and CDR2: LNHDA, SQIVND (reference sequence). This CDR3 comprises 14 residues. V was cut by 1 base and J by 3 bases, with 10 bases left in between. CDR3 sequence reads: CASSIGNHGYEQYF. The CDR3 region has the DNA TGTGCCAGTAGTATAGGGAATCATGGCTACGAGCAGTACTTC.

The rearrangement links TRBV4-3 to TRBJ2-1; D may be TRBD1 (6 bases). V gave up 0 bases and J gave up 4 bases, with 13 bases separating them. Germline CDR1 and CDR2: LGHNA and YSLEER. CDR3 length: 16 amino acids. In DNA form, the CDR3 reads TGCGCCAGCAGCCAAGATTGGGGACACCAGTACAATGAGCAGTTCTTC. This gives the protein CASSQDWGHQYNEQFF.

This sequence joins TRBV27 and TRBJ1-6; tentative D call: TRBD1 (5 bases). The germline V and J ends were trimmed by 6 bases and 7 bases, with 10 bases remaining between them. Germline V gives CDR1 MNHEY, CDR2 SMNVEV (reference sequence). This CDR3 contains 13 residues. The CDR3 DNA reads TGTGCCAGCAGCCTCAGGGAAAATTCACCCCTCCACTTT. This gives the protein CASSLRENSPLHF.

Written as DNA, the CDR3 is TGTGCCAGTAGTAGGGGCAATCAGCCCCAGCATTTT. Amino acids: CASSRGNQPQHF. V is TRBV19 and J is TRBJ1-5; D unresolved. Germline V gives CDR1 LNHDA, CDR2 SQIVND (reference sequence). V was trimmed by 4 bases and J by 2 bases, leaving 3 bases between them. CDR3 length equals 12 residues.

The chain combines TRBV11-2 with TRBJ1-6; TRBD1 might be the D (5 bases). The length of the CDR3 is 15 residues. Germline V gene data show CDR1 as SGHAT and CDR2 as FQNNGV. V was pared by 0 bases and J by 10 bases, with 13 bases between. For the CDR3, the DNA is TGTGCCAGCAGCTTAGAGTCAGGGATAGGCTCACCCCTCCACTTT. It encodes CASSLESGIGSPLHF.

This clone showed up just once. The chain couples TRBV5-4 to TRBJ2-7; 10 nucleotides agree with TRBD1. The junction had 12 bases not matched to a gene; V was cut back by 4 bases and J by 5 bases. This CDR3 region has 16 residues. Germline V lookup: CDR1 SGHNT, CDR2 YYREEE (reference sequence). The CDR3 nucleotides are TGTGCCAGCAGCGTTGCACCGGGACAGGGGCCCCACGAGCAGTACTTC. Its translation is CASSVAPGQGPHEQYF.